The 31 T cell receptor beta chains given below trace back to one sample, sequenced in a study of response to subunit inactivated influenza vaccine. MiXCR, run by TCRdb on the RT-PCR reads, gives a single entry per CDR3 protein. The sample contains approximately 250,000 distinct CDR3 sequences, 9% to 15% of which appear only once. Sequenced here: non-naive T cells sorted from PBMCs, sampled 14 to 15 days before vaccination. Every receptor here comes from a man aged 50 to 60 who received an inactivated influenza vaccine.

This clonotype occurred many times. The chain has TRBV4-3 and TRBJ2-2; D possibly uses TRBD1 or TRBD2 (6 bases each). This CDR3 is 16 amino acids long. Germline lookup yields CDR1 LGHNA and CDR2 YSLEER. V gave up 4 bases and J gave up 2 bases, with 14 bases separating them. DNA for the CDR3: TGCGCCAGCAGCCGCGTAGGGGGGAGTAACACCGGGGAGCTGTTTTTT. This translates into CASSRVGGSNTGELFF.

CDR3 residues: CATSESSGTGVETQYF. CDR3 bases: TGTGCCACCAGTGAATCCTCCGGGACAGGGGTCGAGACCCAGTACTTC. The gene calls are TRBV24-1 and TRBJ2-5; 10 bases match TRBD1. The CDR3 is made up of 16 amino acids. V dropped 4 bases and J dropped 5; count of bases not matched to a gene: 9. Germline loops: CDR1 KGHDR, CDR2 SFDVKD.

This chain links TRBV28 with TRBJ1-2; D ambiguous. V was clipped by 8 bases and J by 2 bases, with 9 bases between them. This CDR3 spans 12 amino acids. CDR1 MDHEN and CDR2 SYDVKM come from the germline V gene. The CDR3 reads CASGGGNYGYTF. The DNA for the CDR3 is TGTGCCAGCGGCGGTGGGAACTATGGCTACACCTTC.

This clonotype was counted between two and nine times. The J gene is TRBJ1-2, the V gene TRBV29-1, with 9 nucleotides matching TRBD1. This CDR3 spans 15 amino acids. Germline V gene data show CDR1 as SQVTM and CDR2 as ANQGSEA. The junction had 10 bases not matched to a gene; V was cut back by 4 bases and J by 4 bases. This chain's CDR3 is CSVGAGTGTLYGYTF. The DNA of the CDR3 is TGCAGCGTTGGAGCCGGGACAGGGACCCTCTATGGCTACACCTTC.

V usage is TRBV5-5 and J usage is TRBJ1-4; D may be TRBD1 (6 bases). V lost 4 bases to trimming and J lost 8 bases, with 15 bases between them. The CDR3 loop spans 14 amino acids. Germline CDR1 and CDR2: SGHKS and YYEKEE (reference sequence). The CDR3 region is CASSRRGLGEKLFF. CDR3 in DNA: TGTGCCAGCAGCCGACGGGGGCTTGGCGAAAAACTGTTTTTT. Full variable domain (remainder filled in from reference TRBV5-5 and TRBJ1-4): DAGVTQSPTHLIKTRGQQVTLRCSPISGHKSVSWYQQVLGQGPQFIFQYYEKEERGRGNFPDRFSARQFPNYSSELNVNALLLGDSALYLCASSRRGLGEKLFFGSGTQLSVL.

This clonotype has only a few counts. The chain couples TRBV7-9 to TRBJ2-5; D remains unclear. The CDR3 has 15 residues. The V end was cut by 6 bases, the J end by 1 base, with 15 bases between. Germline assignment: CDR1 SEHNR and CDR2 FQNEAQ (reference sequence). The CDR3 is CASSRGPSAQETQYF. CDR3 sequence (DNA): TGTGCCAGCAGTCGCGGACCGTCTGCCCAAGAGACCCAGTACTTC.

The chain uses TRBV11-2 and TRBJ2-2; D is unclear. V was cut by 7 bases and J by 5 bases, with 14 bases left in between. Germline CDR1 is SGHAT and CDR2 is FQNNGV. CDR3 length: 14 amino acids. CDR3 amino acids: CASILGSRTGELFF. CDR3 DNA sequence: TGTGCCAGCATCCTTGGCAGTAGGACCGGGGAGCTGTTTTTT. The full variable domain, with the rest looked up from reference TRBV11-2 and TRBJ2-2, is EAGVAQSPRYKIIEKRQSVAFWCNPISGHATLYWYQQILGQGPKLLIQFQNNGVVDDSQLPKDRFSAERLKGVDSTLKIQPAKLEDSAVYLCASILGSRTGELFFGEGSRLTVL.

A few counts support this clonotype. The CDR3 here is CASSKGVQLDTEAFF. CDR3 DNA sequence: TGCGCCAGCAGCAAAGGAGTTCAGTTGGACACTGAAGCTTTCTTT. The chain links TRBV4-3 to TRBJ1-1; D is unclear. This CDR3 is 15 amino acids long. Germline CDR1 LGHNA, CDR2 YSLEER. V lost 5 bases to trimming and J lost 3 bases, with 16 bases between them.

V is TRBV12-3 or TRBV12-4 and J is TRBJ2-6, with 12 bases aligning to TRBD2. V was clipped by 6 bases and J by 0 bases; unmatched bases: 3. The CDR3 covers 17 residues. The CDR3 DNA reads TGTGCCAGCAGGCCACTAGCGGGAGGCTCTGGGGCCAACGTCCTGACTTTC. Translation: CASRPLAGGSGANVLTF.

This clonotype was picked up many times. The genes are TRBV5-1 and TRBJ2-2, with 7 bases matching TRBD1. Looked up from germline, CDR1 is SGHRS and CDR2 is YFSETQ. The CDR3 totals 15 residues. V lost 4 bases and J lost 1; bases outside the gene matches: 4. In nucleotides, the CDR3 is TGCGCCAGCAGCCTGAGGACAGGGAACACCGGGGAGCTGTTTTTT. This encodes CASSLRTGNTGELFF.

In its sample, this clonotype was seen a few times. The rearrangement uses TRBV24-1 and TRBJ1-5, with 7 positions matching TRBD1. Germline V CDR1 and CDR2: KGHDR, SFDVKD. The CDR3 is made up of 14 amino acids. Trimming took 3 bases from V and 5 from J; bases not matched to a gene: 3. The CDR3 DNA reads TGTGCCACCAGTGATACAGGGGCTTATCAGCCCCAGCATTTT. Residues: CATSDTGAYQPQHF.

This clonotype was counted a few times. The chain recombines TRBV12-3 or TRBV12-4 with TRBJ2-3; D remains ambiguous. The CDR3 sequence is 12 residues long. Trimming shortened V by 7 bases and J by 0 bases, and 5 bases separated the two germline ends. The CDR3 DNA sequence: TGTGCCAGCACCGTTAGCACAGATACGCAGTATTTT. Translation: CASTVSTDTQYF.

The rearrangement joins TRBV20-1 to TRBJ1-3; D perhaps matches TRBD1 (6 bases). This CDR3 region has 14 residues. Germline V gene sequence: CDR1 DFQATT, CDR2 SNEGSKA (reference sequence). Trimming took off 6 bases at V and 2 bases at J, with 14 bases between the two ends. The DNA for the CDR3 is TGCAGTGCCAGGAGGGGGACCCCTGGAAACACCATATATTTT. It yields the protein CSARRGTPGNTIYF.

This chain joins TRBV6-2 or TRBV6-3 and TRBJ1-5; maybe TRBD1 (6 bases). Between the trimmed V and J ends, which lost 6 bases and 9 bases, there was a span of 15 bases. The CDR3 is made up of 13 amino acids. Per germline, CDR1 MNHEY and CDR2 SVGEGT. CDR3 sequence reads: CASRRDTLPPQHF. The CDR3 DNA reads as TGTGCCAGCAGACGGGACACTCTCCCGCCCCAGCATTTT.

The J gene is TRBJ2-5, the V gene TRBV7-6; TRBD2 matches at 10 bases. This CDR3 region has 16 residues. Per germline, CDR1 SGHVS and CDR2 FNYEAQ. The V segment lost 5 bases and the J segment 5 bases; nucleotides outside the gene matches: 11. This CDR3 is CASSPIQRGGGETQYF. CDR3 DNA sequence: TGTGCCAGCAGCCCCATCCAGCGGGGGGGCGGGGAGACCCAGTACTTC.

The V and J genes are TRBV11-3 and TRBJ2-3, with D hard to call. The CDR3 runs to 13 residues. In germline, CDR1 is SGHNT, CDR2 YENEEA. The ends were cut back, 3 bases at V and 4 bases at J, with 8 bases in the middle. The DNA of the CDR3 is TGTGCCAGCAGCTTGATGAATGCAGATACGCAGTATTTT. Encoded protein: CASSLMNADTQYF.

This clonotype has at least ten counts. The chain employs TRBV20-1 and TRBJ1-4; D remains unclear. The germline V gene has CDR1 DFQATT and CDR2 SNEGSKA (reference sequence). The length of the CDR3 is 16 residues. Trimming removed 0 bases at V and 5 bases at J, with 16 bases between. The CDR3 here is CSARDHGGRYNEKLFF. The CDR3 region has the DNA TGCAGTGCTAGAGATCACGGTGGCAGATACAATGAAAAACTGTTTTTT.

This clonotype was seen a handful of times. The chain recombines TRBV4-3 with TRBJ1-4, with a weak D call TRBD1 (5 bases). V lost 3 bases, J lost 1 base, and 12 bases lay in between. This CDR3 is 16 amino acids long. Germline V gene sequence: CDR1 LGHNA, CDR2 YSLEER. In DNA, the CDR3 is TGCGCCAGCAGCCACTTCGGGGCAGGAACTAATGAAAAACTGTTTTTT. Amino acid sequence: CASSHFGAGTNEKLFF.

Here the CDR3 DNA reads TGTGCCAGCAGGACCAACAGGGGGCACCTTGAAATCGGGGAGCTGTTTTTT. This codes for CASRTNRGHLEIGELFF. The chain joins TRBV12-3 or TRBV12-4 to TRBJ2-2, with 9 bases identical to TRBD1. V lost 6 bases, J lost 7 bases, and 15 bases stayed unmatched. The length of the CDR3 is 17 residues.

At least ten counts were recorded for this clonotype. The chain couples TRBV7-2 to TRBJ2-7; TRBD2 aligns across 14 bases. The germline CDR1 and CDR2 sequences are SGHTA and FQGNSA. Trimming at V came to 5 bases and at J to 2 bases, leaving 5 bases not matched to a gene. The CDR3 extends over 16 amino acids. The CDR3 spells CASSTGTSGRPYEQYF. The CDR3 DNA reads TGTGCCAGCAGCACAGGGACTAGCGGGAGACCCTACGAGCAGTACTTC. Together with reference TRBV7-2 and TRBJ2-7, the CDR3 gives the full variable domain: GAGVSQSPSNKVTEKGKDVELRCDPISGHTALYWYRQSLGQGLEFLIYFQGNSAPDKSGLPSDRFSAERTGGSVSTLTIQRTQQEDSAVYLCASSTGTSGRPYEQYFGPGTRLTVT.

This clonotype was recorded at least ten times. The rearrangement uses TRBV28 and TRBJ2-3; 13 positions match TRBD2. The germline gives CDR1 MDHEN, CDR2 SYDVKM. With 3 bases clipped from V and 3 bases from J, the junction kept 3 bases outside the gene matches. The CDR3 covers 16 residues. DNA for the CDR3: TGTGCCAGCAGTTTTGGGACTAGCGGGGAAACAGATACGCAGTATTTT. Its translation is CASSFGTSGETDTQYF.

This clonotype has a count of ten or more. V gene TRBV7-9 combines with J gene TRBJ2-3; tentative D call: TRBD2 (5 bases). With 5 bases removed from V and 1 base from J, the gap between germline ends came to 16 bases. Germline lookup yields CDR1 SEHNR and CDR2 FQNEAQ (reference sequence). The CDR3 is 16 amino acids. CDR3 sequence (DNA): TGTGCCAGCAGCCAGAGGGAGTTCGGAGGCACAGATACGCAGTATTTT. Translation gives CASSQREFGGTDTQYF. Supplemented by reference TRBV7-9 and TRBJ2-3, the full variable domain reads DTGVSQNPRHKITKRGQNVTFRCDPISEHNRLYWYRQTLGQGPEFLTYFQNEAQLEKSRLLSDRFSAERPKGSFSTLEIQRTEQGDSAMYLCASSQREFGGTDTQYFGPGTRLTVL.

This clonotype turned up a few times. CDR3 nucleotide sequence: TGTGCCAGCAGCTTAGGGGGGCATCGCACAGATACGCAGTATTTT. Translated: CASSLGGHRTDTQYF. This chain joins TRBV7-2 and TRBJ2-3; possibly TRBD1 for D (6 bases). V was shortened by 1 base and J by 1 base, with 9 bases between the two germline ends. Germline V gene sequence: CDR1 SGHTA, CDR2 FQGNSA. The CDR3 spans 15 residues.

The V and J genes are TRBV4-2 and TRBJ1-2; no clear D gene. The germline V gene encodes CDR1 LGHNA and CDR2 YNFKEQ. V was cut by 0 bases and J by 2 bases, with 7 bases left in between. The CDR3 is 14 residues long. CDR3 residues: CASSQDKNNYGYTF. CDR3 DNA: TGTGCCAGCAGCCAAGATAAGAACAACTATGGCTACACCTTC.

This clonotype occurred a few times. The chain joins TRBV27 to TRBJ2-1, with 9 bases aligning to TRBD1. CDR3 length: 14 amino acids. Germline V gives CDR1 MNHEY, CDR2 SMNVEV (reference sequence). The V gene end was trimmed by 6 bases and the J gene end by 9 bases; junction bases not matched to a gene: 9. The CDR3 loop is CASRRGTGRVEQFF. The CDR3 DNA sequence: TGTGCCAGCAGAAGGGGGACAGGGAGGGTTGAGCAGTTCTTC.

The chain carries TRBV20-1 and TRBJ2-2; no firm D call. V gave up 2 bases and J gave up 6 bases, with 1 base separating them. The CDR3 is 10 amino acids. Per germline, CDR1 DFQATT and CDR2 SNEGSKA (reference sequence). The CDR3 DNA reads TGCAGTGCTAGATCCGGGGAGCTGTTTTTT. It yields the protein CSARSGELFF.

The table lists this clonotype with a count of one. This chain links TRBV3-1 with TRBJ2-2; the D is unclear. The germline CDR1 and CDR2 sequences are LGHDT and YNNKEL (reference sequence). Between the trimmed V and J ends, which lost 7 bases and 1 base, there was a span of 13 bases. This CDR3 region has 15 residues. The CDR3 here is CASTKQVLNTGELFF. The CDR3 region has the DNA TGTGCCAGCACCAAGCAGGTCCTGAACACCGGGGAGCTGTTTTTT.

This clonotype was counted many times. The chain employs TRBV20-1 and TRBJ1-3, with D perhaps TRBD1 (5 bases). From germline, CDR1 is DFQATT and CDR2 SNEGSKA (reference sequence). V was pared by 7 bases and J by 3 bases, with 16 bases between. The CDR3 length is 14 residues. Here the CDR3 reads CSVARGSIGNTIYF. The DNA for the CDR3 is TGCAGTGTCGCACGGGGCTCTATTGGAAACACCATATATTTT.

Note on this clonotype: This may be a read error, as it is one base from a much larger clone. The CDR3 DNA is TGTGCCAGCAGCCAAGGGGCCACCGGGGAGCTGTTTTTT. Protein sequence: CASSQGATGELFF. The V gene is TRBV28, the J gene TRBJ2-2, with D perhaps TRBD1 (5 bases). Germline V CDR1 and CDR2: MDHEN, SYDVKM. Trimming took 6 bases from V and 4 from J, leaving 9 bases between them. This CDR3 region has 13 residues. The variable domain in full, with the rest retrieved from reference TRBV28 and TRBJ2-2, is DVKVTQSSRYLVKRTGEKVFLECVQDMDHENMFWYRQDPGLGLRLIYFSYDVKMKEKGDIPEGYSVSREKKERFSLILESASTNQTSMYLCASSQGATGELFFGEGSRLTVL.

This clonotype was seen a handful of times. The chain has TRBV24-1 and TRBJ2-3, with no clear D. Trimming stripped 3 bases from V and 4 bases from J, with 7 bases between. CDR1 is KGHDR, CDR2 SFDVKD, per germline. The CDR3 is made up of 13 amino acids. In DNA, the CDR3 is TGTGCCACCAGTGATGGGTTCGCAGATACGCAGTATTTT. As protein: CATSDGFADTQYF.

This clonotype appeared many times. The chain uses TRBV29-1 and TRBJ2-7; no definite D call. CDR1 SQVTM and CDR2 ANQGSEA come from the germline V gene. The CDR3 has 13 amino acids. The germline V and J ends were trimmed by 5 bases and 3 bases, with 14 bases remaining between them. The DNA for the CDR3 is TGCAGCGTTTCCAGCCCTGGGGACTACGAGCAGTACTTC. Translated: CSVSSPGDYEQYF.